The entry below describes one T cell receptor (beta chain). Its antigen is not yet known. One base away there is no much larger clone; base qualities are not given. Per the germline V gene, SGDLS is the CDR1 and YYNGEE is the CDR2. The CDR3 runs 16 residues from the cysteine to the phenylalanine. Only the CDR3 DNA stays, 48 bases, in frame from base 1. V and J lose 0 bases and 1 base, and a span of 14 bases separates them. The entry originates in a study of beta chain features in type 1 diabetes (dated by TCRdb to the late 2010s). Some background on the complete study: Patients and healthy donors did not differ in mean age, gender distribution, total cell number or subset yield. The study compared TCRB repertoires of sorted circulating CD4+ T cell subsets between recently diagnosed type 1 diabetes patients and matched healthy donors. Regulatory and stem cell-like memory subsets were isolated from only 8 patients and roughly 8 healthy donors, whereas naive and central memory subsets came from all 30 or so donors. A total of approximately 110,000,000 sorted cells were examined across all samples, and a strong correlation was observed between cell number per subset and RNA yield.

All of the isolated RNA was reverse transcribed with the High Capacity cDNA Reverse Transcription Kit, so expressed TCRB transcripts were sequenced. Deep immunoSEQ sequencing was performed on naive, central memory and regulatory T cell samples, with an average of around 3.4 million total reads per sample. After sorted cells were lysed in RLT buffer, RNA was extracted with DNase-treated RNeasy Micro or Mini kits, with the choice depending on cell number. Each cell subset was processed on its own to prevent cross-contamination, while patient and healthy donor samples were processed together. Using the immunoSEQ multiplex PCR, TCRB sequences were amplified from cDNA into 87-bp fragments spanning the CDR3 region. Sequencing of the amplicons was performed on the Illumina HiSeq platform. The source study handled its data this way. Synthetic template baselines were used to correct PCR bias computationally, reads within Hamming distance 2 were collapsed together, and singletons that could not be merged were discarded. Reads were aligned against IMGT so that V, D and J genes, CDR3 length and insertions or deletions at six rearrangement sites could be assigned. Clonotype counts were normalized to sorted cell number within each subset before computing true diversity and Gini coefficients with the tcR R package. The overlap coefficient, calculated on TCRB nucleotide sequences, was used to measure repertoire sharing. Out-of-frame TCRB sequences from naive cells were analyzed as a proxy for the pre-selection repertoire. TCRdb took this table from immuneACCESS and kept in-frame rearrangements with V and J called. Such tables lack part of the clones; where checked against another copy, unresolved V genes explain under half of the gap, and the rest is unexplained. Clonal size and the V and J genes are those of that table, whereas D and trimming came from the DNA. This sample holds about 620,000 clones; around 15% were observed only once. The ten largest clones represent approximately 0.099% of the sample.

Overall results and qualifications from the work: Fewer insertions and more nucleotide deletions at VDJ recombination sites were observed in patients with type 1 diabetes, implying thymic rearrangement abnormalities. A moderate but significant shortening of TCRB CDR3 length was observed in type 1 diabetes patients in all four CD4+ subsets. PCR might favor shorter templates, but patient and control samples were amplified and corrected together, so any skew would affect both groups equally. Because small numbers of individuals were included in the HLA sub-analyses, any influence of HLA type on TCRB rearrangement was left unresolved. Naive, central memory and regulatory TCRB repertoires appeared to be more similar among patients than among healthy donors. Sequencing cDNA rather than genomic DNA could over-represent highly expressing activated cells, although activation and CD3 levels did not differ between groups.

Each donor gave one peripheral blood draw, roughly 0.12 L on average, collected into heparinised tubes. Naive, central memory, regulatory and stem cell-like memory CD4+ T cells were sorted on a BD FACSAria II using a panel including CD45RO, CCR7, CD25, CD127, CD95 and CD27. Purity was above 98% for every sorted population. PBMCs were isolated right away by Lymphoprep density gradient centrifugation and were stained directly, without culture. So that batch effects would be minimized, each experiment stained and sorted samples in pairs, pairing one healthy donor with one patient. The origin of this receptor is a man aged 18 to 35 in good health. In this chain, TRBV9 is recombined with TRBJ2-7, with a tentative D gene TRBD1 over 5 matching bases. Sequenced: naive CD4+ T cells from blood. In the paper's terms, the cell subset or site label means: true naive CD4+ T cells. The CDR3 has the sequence CASSVGPLTGSYEQYF. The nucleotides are TGTGCCAGCAGCGTAGGACCACTTACAGGTTCCTACGAGCAGTACTTC.